A selection of T cell receptor beta chains follows, all from one sample in a study of regulatory dendritic cells for organ transplantation. Their target antigens are unknown. Some clones are missing from TCRdb's copy, which holds only in-frame ones; the method was immunoSEQ multiplex PCR. The table includes more than 15,000 clones, around 85% detected once. The sample was memory CD4+ T cells from blood cultured with regulatory dendritic cells. The receptor source for this set is a human donor in good health. Both conserved end residues are part of each CDR3. The order of the fields is V gene, J gene, clone size, D gene, CDR3 DNA, CDR3 protein. D genes are given only for firm matches. Rows may omit the clone size; those that give it use once, few, many or a size class.

TRBV9,TRBJ2-7,medium-sized,TRBD1,TGTGCCAGCAGCCCCGGTGTAGGACAGGGATCCTACGAGCAGTACTTC,CASSPGVGQGSYEQYF
TRBV7-6,TRBJ1-2,-,-,TGTGCCAGCAGCCGACATGCGGAATATGGCTACACCTTC,CASSRHAEYGYTF
TRBV5-5,TRBJ1-2,-,TRBD1,TGTGCCAGCAGCGAACCGGGACAGGGTAACTATGGCTACACCTTC,CASSEPGQGNYGYTF
TRBV6-1,TRBJ1-2,-,-,TGTGCCAGCAGTGAAGGTTCCGGGAGGGACTATGGCTACACCTTC,CASSEGSGRDYGYTF
TRBV19,TRBJ2-7,-,-,TGTGCCAGTAGTATGACCTTCGGTCCCTACGAGCAGTACTTC,CASSMTFGPYEQYF
TRBV28,TRBJ1-1,-,TRBD1,TGTGCCAGCAGGTTGGGACAGATGAACACTGAAGCTTTCTTT,CASRLGQMNTEAFF
TRBV4-1,TRBJ2-1,-,TRBD1,TGCGCCAGCAGCCGGGGACAGGGTCTAGGTGAGCAGTTCTTC,CASSRGQGLGEQFF
TRBV7-3,TRBJ2-3,-,TRBD2,TGTGCCAGCAGCAGCCGGGGGTCGGACGGGAGGTTTAACACAGATACGCAGTATTTT,CASSSRGSDGRFNTDTQYF
TRBV28,TRBJ1-1,-,-,TGTGCCAGCAGTTTATTTGGAGGCAGGATGAACACTGAAGCTTTCTTT,CASSLFGGRMNTEAFF
TRBV7-9,TRBJ2-3,-,-,TGTGCCAGCAGCTTAGGAGCTAGCACAGATACGCAGTATTTT,CASSLGASTDTQYF
TRBV18,TRBJ2-7,-,-,TGTGCCAGCTCACTAACCCATGGGGACATATCGTACTTC,CASSLTHGDISYF
TRBV28,TRBJ2-5,-,-,TGTGCCAGCAGTTTGTCGGGGAGGGAGACCCAGTACTTC,CASSLSGRETQYF
TRBV7-3,TRBJ2-1,-,-,TGTGCCAGCAGCCCTGTAAGTTGGAGCTCCTACAATGAGCAGTTCTTC,CASSPVSWSSYNEQFF
TRBV19,TRBJ2-1,-,TRBD2,TGTGCCAGTACCCCGACTAGCGGGAGCGGCAATGAGCAGTTCTTC,CASTPTSGSGNEQFF
TRBV5-4,TRBJ2-1,-,TRBD2,TGTGCCAGCAGCTCCGATACTAGCGGGAGGGTCTTC,CASSSDTSGRVF
TRBV7-2,TRBJ1-1,-,TRBD1,TGTGCCAGCAGCTCCCCAGGGACAGGGGCTTCCAAGGGGGCTTTCTTT,CASSSPGTGASKGAFF
TRBV19,TRBJ2-7,-,-,TGTGCCAGTAGTATGAGCGGGCCCTACGAGCAGTACTTC,CASSMSGPYEQYF
TRBV5-1,TRBJ2-3,once,TRBD1,TGCGCCAGCAGCCCTCCGAAGGCCGGGACAGGCGGAGATACGCAGTATTTT,CASSPPKAGTGGDTQYF
TRBV28,TRBJ2-7,-,TRBD2,TGTGCCAGCAGTCCCTTAGCGGGAGGGCCGGTCAACGAGCAGTACTTC,CASSPLAGGPVNEQYF
TRBV27,TRBJ2-2,-,-,TGTGCCAGCAGTCGGGCAGCCCGGGCCGGGGAGCTGTTTTTT,CASSRAARAGELFF
TRBV6-6,TRBJ2-5,-,-,TGTGCCAGCAGAACCTTAGAGACCCAGTACTTC,CASRTLETQYF
TRBV27,TRBJ1-1,-,TRBD1,TGTGCCAAGAGGGCAGGGAGGGGGCCCACTGAAGCTTTCTTT,CAKRAGRGPTEAFF
TRBV5-6,TRBJ2-7,-,-,TGTGCCAGCAGGCCCACCCGGGCCGTTGCCGGGCAGTACTTC,CASRPTRAVAGQYF
TRBV7-2,TRBJ2-7,-,-,TGTGCCAGCAGCTTAGACGGCGGGTTCTACGAGCAGTACTTC,CASSLDGGFYEQYF
TRBV28,TRBJ2-2,-,TRBD2,TGTGCCAGCACCCGGCTAGCGGGAGTAGGTTATGGGGAGCTGTTTTTT,CASTRLAGVGYGELFF
TRBV25-1,TRBJ1-2,-,TRBD1,TGTGCCAGCAGTGAATGGCCCCACAGGGGTAACGGCTACACCTTC,CASSEWPHRGNGYTF
TRBV11-2,TRBJ1-5,-,TRBD1,TGTGCCAGCAGCCGGGACAGGGGAGAAAATCAGCCCCAGCATTTT,CASSRDRGENQPQHF
TRBV7-6,TRBJ2-7,-,-,TGTGCCAGCAGCTTAGCTCTGAGCTACGAGCAGTACTTC,CASSLALSYEQYF
TRBV30,TRBJ2-2,-,TRBD1,TGTGCCTGGAGTCTCCGACAGGGGTGGTTGAGGGAGCTGTTTTTT,CAWSLRQGWLRELFF
TRBV5-6,TRBJ1-4,-,TRBD1,TGTGCCAGCAGCTTAGCCGCCCCGGACAGGGGTTCTTCGGGTGAAAAACTGTTTTTT,CASSLAAPDRGSSGEKLFF
TRBV2,TRBJ2-5,-,TRBD1,TGTGCCAGCAGTCCACAGGGGGACCAAGAGACCCAGTACTTC,CASSPQGDQETQYF
TRBV4-3,TRBJ2-3,-,-,TGCGCCAGCAGCCAAGATGGGCTAGTGACAGATACGCAGTATTTT,CASSQDGLVTDTQYF
TRBV18,TRBJ1-4,few,-,TGTGCCAGCTCACCTCCCGACAGACCTAATGAAAAACTGTTTTTT,CASSPPDRPNEKLFF
TRBV5-1,TRBJ2-1,-,-,TGCGCCAGCAGCTTCGACCAGAACAATGAGCAGTTCTTC,CASSFDQNNEQFF
TRBV7-9,TRBJ2-7,-,-,TGTGCCAGCAGCCCCCAGGGGACCTACGAGCAGTACTTC,CASSPQGTYEQYF
TRBV30,TRBJ2-7,-,TRBD1,TGTGCCTGGAGCGTAGACAGGGGGCTAACCTACGAGCAGTACTTC,CAWSVDRGLTYEQYF
TRBV28,TRBJ1-5,-,-,TGTGCCAGCAGTTTATGGGGGGATAATCAGCCCCAGCATTTT,CASSLWGDNQPQHF
TRBV7-3,TRBJ2-3,-,TRBD2,TGTGCCAGCAGCTTAAATAGCGGGGGCGGGGATACGCAGTATTTT,CASSLNSGGGDTQYF
TRBV18,TRBJ2-7,-,TRBD1,TGTGCCAGCTCACTGGACAGGGCAGGCGAGCAGTACTTC,CASSLDRAGEQYF
TRBV4-1,TRBJ1-2,-,-,TGCGCCAGCAGCCCTATGAGTTTTCGCGGGGCCGAGGGGTATGGCTACACCTTC,CASSPMSFRGAEGYGYTF
TRBV2,TRBJ2-3,-,-,TGTGCCAGCAGTCCCCCAGTGCAGGGGGGTTACACAGATACGCAGTATTTT,CASSPPVQGGYTDTQYF
TRBV9,TRBJ2-7,once,TRBD2,TGTGCCAGCAGCGCCGGACTAGCGGGGGTTGGGTACGAGCAGTACTTC,CASSAGLAGVGYEQYF
TRBV6-6,TRBJ2-7,-,TRBD1,TGTGCCAGCAGTTTTCAAGGGACAGCCGAGCAGTACTTC,CASSFQGTAEQYF
TRBV6-5,TRBJ1-1,-,-,TGTGCCAGCAGTTTATGGGCAGGGAACACTGAAGCTTTCTTT,CASSLWAGNTEAFF
TRBV7-9,TRBJ2-3,once,-,TGTGCCAGCAGCCTGGTTTCCGATACGCAGTATTTT,CASSLVSDTQYF
TRBV6-1,TRBJ2-1,-,-,TGTGCCAGCAGTGAACAGGGGGGCTCCTACAATGAGCAGTTCTTC,CASSEQGGSYNEQFF
TRBV10-3,TRBJ2-7,-,TRBD2,TGTGCCATCAGTGGGTTGCGGGAGGGCTCCTACGAGCAGTACTTC,CAISGLREGSYEQYF
TRBV6-5,TRBJ2-2,-,-,TGTGCCAGCAGTTACACGGGTCTGACCGGGGAGCTGTTTTTT,CASSYTGLTGELFF
TRBV4-3,TRBJ2-5,-,TRBD2,TGCGCCAGCAGCCAAGGACTAGCGGGAGGGTACCAAGAGACCCAGTACTTC,CASSQGLAGGYQETQYF
TRBV6-5,TRBJ1-5,-,-,TGTGCCAGCAGTTCCTGGGGAAGCAATCAGCCCCAGCATTTT,CASSSWGSNQPQHF
TRBV7-2,TRBJ2-2,once,-,TGTGCCAGCAGCTTAGGGGGAGCAAACACCGGGGAGCTGTTTTTT,CASSLGGANTGELFF
TRBV11-2,TRBJ1-1,-,TRBD1,TGTGCCAGCAGGGGACAGACGAACACTGAAGCTTTCTTT,CASRGQTNTEAFF
TRBV5-1,TRBJ2-5,-,-,TGCGCCAGCAGCCCAGGGACCCAAGAGACCCAGTACTTC,CASSPGTQETQYF